These 16 T cell receptor beta chains came from one sample sequenced in a study of T cells in Graves' hyperthyroidism and ophthalmopathy. Amplification of TCR beta CDR3 regions used RNA as the template. A set of HTBI primers served as the primers for a first-round RT-PCR of the TCR CDR3. TCRdb re-analysed the multiplex PCR reads in MiXCR, keeping a single row per CDR3 protein. The sample includes approximately 300,000 distinct CDR3 sequences, approximately 15% seen only once; the top ten take about 51%. Sequenced: blood. Every receptor here comes from an older woman with Graves' ophthalmopathy.

This clonotype was observed at least ten times. The chain has TRBV20-1 and TRBJ1-5; D unresolved. Germline CDR1 and CDR2: DFQATT and SNEGSKA (reference sequence). The CDR3 spans 16 residues. V gave up 0 bases and J gave up 7 bases, with 19 bases separating them. This CDR3 is CSARDYILGSGQPQHF. For the CDR3, the DNA is TGCAGTGCTAGAGACTATATCCTGGGTTCTGGCCAGCCCCAGCATTTT.

This clonotype was detected many times. The chain joins TRBV28 to TRBJ2-1, with TRBD1 matching 12 bases. V trimming: 6 bases; J trimming: 8 bases; junction bases outside the gene matches: 14. CDR1 MDHEN and CDR2 SYDVKM come from the germline V gene. The CDR3 is 17 residues long. The chain's CDR3 is CASRRDRGRGSRYEQFF. The CDR3 DNA reads TGTGCCAGCAGGAGGGACAGGGGGCGAGGATCGAGGTATGAGCAGTTCTTC.

In this sample, this clonotype turned up many times. The chain joins TRBV4-2 to TRBJ2-1; D possibly corresponds to TRBD2 (5 bases). The V gene's germline CDR1 is LGHNA and CDR2 YNFKEQ. V was pared by 4 bases and J by 4 bases, with 14 bases between. The CDR3 covers 15 residues. The CDR3 here is CASSPGIARYNEQFF. As DNA, the CDR3 is TGTGCCAGCAGCCCCGGGATCGCGAGATACAATGAGCAGTTCTTC.

This clonotype has just a few counts. The chain is built from TRBV14 and TRBJ2-7; no definite D call. CDR1 is SGHDN and CDR2 is FVKESK in the germline V gene. This CDR3 is 16 amino acids long. The V gene lost 1 base and the J gene lost 0 bases, with 13 bases spanning the gap. The CDR3, as DNA: TGTGCCAGCAGCCAAGTCCAACACCACCTCTCCTACGAGCAGTACTTC. Translated: CASSQVQHHLSYEQYF.

This clonotype was found many times. This chain joins TRBV7-2 and TRBJ1-5; 7 nucleotides align to TRBD1. After removal of 5 bases from V and 5 bases from J, the junction contained 9 bases not matched to a gene. The CDR3 is 15 residues long. Germline V gene data show CDR1 as SGHTA and CDR2 as FQGNSA. CDR3 protein: CASSPRGGLHQPQHF. The DNA of the CDR3 is TGTGCCAGCAGCCCCAGGGGGGGCTTGCATCAGCCCCAGCATTTT.

This clonotype has a count of ten or more. The CDR3 nucleotides are TGCAGTGCTAGAGAGGCACAGCAGTATTTT. It encodes CSAREAQQYF. V gene TRBV20-1 combines with J gene TRBJ2-3; D unclear. Germline assignment: CDR1 DFQATT and CDR2 SNEGSKA (reference sequence). The ends were cut back, 0 bases at V and 11 bases at J, with 6 bases in the middle. The length of the CDR3 is 10 residues.

This clonotype was seen many times. V gene TRBV29-1 combines with J gene TRBJ1-1, with 7 bases identical to TRBD1. Germline CDR1 is SQVTM and CDR2 is ANQGSEA. The CDR3 has 13 residues. With 6 bases clipped from V and 7 bases from J, the junction kept 11 bases outside the gene matches. The CDR3 nucleotides are TGCAGCGTCGAAATCTCGACAGGGAGTGAAGCTTTCTTT. The encoded protein is CSVEISTGSEAFF.

This clonotype was seen only a few times. The V call is TRBV18, the J call TRBJ2-2; D possibly uses TRBD1 or TRBD2 (5 bases each). This CDR3 contains 16 residues. Trimming left V 0 bases short and J 4 bases short, with 12 bases between. Germline V CDR1 and CDR2: KGHSH, LQKENI. In DNA form, the CDR3 reads TGTGCCAGCTCACCACCGTCAGGGACGGGCACCGGGGAGCTGTTTTTT. The encoded protein is CASSPPSGTGTGELFF.

This sequence joins TRBV30 and TRBJ2-1; D perhaps matches TRBD2 (5 bases). V lost 2 bases and J lost 2, with 10 bases in between. The CDR3 runs 14 residues. CDR1 GTSNPN and CDR2 SVGIG come from the germline V gene (reference sequence). CDR3: CAWSITRAYNEQFF. CDR3 DNA sequence: TGTGCCTGGAGTATCACGCGGGCCTACAATGAGCAGTTCTTC.

V and J are TRBV28 and TRBJ2-7; maybe TRBD1 (5 bases). This CDR3 has 14 amino acids. Trimming pared 9 bases from V and 5 bases from J, leaving 20 bases between. CDR1 is MDHEN and CDR2 is SYDVKM in the germline V gene. The CDR3 coding sequence is TGTGCCAGTGGGGCTACGACCTCCCTGGACGAGCAGTACTTC. Protein sequence: CASGATTSLDEQYF.

This clonotype was picked up many times. The CDR3 protein is CASGLVQGRGVHEQYF. The CDR3 nucleotides are TGTGCTAGTGGTTTGGTACAGGGCCGGGGGGTCCACGAGCAGTACTTC. The chain combines TRBV12-5 with TRBJ2-7; D might be TRBD2 (7 bases). Trimming cost V 0 bases and J 5 bases, with 17 bases left between them. This CDR3 has 16 amino acids. Germline CDR1 LGHNT, CDR2 FRNRAP.

This clonotype has at least ten counts. The J gene is TRBJ2-7, the V gene TRBV12-3 or TRBV12-4; D is possibly TRBD2 (6 bases). V was trimmed by 6 bases and J by 6 bases, leaving 15 bases between them. The CDR3 totals 13 residues. CDR3 coding DNA: TGTGCCAGCAGCTACCCCGGGACTGGCGAGCAGTACTTC. This codes for CASSYPGTGEQYF.

This clonotype has just a few counts. The rearrangement uses TRBV20-1 and TRBJ2-1, with D possibly matching TRBD1 (6 bases). This CDR3 spans 11 amino acids. Germline V gene sequence: CDR1 DFQATT, CDR2 SNEGSKA (reference sequence). The V and J ends lost 5 bases and 7 bases respectively, with 9 bases between them. For the CDR3, the DNA is TGCAGTGCTGCAACAGGGAATGAGCAGTTCTTC. Its protein product is CSAATGNEQFF.

This clonotype was counted between two and nine times. This sequence joins TRBV5-6 and TRBJ2-7; D unclear. The CDR3 is 12 residues long. V gave up 1 base and J gave up 2 bases, with 4 bases separating them. The germline gives CDR1 SGHDT, CDR2 YYEEEE. The CDR3 is CASSLNAYEQYF. As DNA, the CDR3 is TGTGCCAGCAGCTTGAATGCCTACGAGCAGTACTTC. Together with reference TRBV5-6 and TRBJ2-7, the CDR3 gives the full variable domain: DAGVTQSPTHLIKTRGQQVTLRCSPKSGHDTVSWYQQALGQGPQFIFQYYEEEERQRGNFPDRFSGHQFPNYSSELNVNALLLGDSALYLCASSLNAYEQYFGPGTRLTVT.

This clonotype came up many times. The chain couples TRBV6-2 or TRBV6-3 to TRBJ2-7; possible D gene TRBD2, 5 bases. Germline-derived CDR1 and CDR2 are MNHEY and SVGEGT. The CDR3 spans 15 residues. V dropped 5 bases and J dropped 1 base, with 15 bases sitting between them. CDR3 in amino acids: CASSLQRSYSYEQYF. The DNA for the CDR3 is TGTGCCAGCAGTCTTCAGCGGAGCTATTCCTACGAGCAGTACTTC.

This clonotype was seen a few times. V is TRBV4-2 and J is TRBJ2-7, with 11 bases aligning to TRBD2. This CDR3 is built from 18 residues. Germline loops: CDR1 LGHNA, CDR2 YNFKEQ. The V segment lost 1 base and the J segment 7 bases; nucleotides outside the gene matches: 15. As DNA, the CDR3 is TGTGCCAGCAGCCAAGCCTATCCTACTAGCGGGGGAGTCCTGGAGCAGTACTTC. Protein: CASSQAYPTSGGVLEQYF.